The T cell receptor (beta chain) under discussion was sequenced for a study of neoadjuvant anti-PD-1 for oral cavity cancer. Trimming pared 0 bases from V and 0 bases from J, leaving 11 bases between. The length of the CDR3 is 17 residues. CDR1 is LNHNV, CDR2 YYDKDF, per germline (reference sequence). Assay used: immunoSEQ multiplex PCR; TCRdb lists only in-frame clones, some missing. The data contain approximately 7,100 clones, around 40% of them singletons. This specimen was tumor tissue, taken before nivolumab (anti-PD-1) treatment. The clonotype originates from a person aged 35 to 85 with oral cavity squamous cell carcinoma. The gene calls are TRBV15 and TRBJ2-2; unclear D gene. The CDR3 DNA reads as TGTGCCACCAGCAGAGATCGGAACACCGCGAACACCGGGGAGCTGTTTTTT. Translating gives CATSRDRNTANTGELFF.